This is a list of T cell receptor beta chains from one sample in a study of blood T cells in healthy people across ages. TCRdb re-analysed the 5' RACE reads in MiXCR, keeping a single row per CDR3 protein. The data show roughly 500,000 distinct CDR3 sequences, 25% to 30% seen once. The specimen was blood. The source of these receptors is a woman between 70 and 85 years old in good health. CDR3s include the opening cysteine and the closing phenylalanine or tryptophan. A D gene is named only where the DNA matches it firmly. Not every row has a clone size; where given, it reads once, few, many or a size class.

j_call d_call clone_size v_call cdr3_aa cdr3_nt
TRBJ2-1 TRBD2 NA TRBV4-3 CASSQQLAGVNEQFF TGCGCCAGCAGCCAACAACTAGCGGGGGTTAATGAGCAGTTCTTC
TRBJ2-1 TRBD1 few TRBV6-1 CASRDRALPSSYNEQFF TGTGCCTCCCGGGACAGGGCCCTGCCTAGCTCCTACAATGAGCAGTTCTTC
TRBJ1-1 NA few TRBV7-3 CASSPGGGTEAFF TGTGCCAGCAGCCCAGGCGGGGGCACTGAAGCTTTCTTT
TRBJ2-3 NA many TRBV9 CASSVGPSYQDTQYF TGTGCCAGCAGCGTAGGACCTAGTTATCAAGATACGCAGTATTTT
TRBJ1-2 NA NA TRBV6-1 CASRKTQGDRYGYTF TGTGCCAGCAGAAAGACACAAGGTGATCGGTATGGCTACACCTTC
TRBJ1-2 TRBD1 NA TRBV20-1 CSASRDRGLGGYTF TGCAGTGCTAGCCGGGACAGGGGGCTGGGGGGCTACACCTTC
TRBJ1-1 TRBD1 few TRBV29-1 CSVTQGGNTEAFF TGCAGCGTTACACAGGGGGGGAACACTGAAGCTTTCTTT
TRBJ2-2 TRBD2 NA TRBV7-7 CASSLPSGGYLGELFF TGTGCTAGCAGTTTACCTAGCGGGGGGTACCTGGGGGAGCTGTTTTTT
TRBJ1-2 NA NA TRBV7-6 CASSLESTPQANYGYTF TGTGCCAGCAGCTTAGAAAGTACACCTCAAGCTAACTATGGCTACACCTTC
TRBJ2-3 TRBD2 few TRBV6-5 CASSLQSGGTQYF TGTGCCAGCAGTCTCCAAAGCGGGGGCACGCAGTATTTT
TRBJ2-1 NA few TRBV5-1 CASSPLFGTDNEQFF TGCGCCAGCAGCCCGCTCTTTGGGACCGACAATGAGCAGTTCTTC
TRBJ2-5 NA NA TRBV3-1 CASSRAFETQYF TGTGCCAGCAGCCGGGCGTTCGAGACCCAGTACTTC
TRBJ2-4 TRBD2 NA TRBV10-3 CAISRGGLENIQYF TGTGCCATCAGCCGGGGGGGCCTCGAAAACATTCAGTACTTC
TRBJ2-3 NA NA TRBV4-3 CASSPRATVYTDTQYF TGCGCCAGCAGCCCCCGGGCGACAGTTTACACAGATACGCAGTATTTT
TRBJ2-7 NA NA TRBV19 CASSITSVYEQYF TGTGCCAGTAGTATAACATCGGTATACGAGCAGTACTTC
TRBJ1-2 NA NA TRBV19 CASSFPGRENYGYTF TGTGCCAGTAGTTTCCCGGGACGAGAGAACTATGGCTACACCTTC
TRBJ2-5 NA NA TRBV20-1 CSATQHQETQYF TGCAGTGCAACCCAGCACCAAGAGACCCAGTACTTC
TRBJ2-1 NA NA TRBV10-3 CAIGAHYNEQFF TGTGCCATCGGGGCTCATTACAATGAGCAGTTCTTC
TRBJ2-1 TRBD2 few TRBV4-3 CASSQLAGKDYEQFF TGCGCCAGCAGCCAACTAGCGGGGAAAGACTATGAGCAGTTCTTC
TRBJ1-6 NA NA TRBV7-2 CASSSVHPPKVSPLHF TGTGCCAGCAGCTCCGTGCATCCACCCAAGGTTTCACCCCTCCACTTT